These T cell receptor beta chains were read from a single sample in a study of shared T cell receptors in the human thymus. Libraries were prepared by immunoSEQ multiplex PCR; TCRdb keeps only in-frame clonotypes and omits some of them. The profile shows about 610,000 clones, roughly 90% of them singletons. The same data also went into a second study, on human thymus T cells.

Sequencing was performed on thymocytes. Receptors were obtained from a boy younger than two with a congenital heart defect. Both conserved end residues are part of each CDR3.

V,J,CDR3
TRBV4-1,TRBJ2-1,CASSQDSKTSGSNEQFF
TRBV5-6,TRBJ1-5,CASSGDGPGTYSNQPQHF
TRBV27,TRBJ2-1,CASSRAGPSYNEQFF
TRBV19,TRBJ2-5,CASSKALLGETQYF
TRBV29-1,TRBJ2-3,CSVGDSTLSTDTQYF
TRBV20-1,TRBJ2-1,CSATDEQFF
TRBV6-6,TRBJ2-7,CASSYRTSGSYEQYF
TRBV11-3,TRBJ2-1,CASSAAPLADNEQFF
TRBV30,TRBJ2-7,CAWSGRGGGDGYEQYF
TRBV19,TRBJ2-2,CASSMTGPQYTGELFF
TRBV4-1,TRBJ2-7,CASSQVDLWRPEQYF
TRBV6-1,TRBJ2-3,CASIGPQEGTQYF
TRBV30,TRBJ2-3,CAWSVVPGTQYF
TRBV13,TRBJ2-7,CASSLADEQYF
TRBV27,TRBJ1-1,CASSSPRGGTEAFF
TRBV5-1,TRBJ2-7,CASSTSTGMVQYF
TRBV6-5,TRBJ2-5,CASSSWGGQGQETQYF
TRBV7-2,TRBJ2-5,CASSSLGAGETQYF
TRBV6-5,TRBJ2-7,CASSEQGARAEQYF
TRBV30,TRBJ1-3,CAWSVQGSGNTIYF
TRBV6-5,TRBJ2-7,CASSYSNPAGAYEQYF
TRBV14,TRBJ2-5,CASSPGREVGETQYF